Described below is a single T cell receptor beta chain sequence and its context. What antigen it recognizes has not been identified. Base qualities are missing; no much larger clone stands one base away. The data originate from a study of T cell responses to AZD1222 COVID-19 vaccine listed by TCRdb under 2021. Looking at the study overall: AZD1222 recipients given second doses at about 4 weeks or at about 12 weeks were pooled, since spike-specific TCR depth and breadth were not found to differ between the two schedules. A total of more than 230 trial participants underwent TCR sequencing, of whom roughly 210 received two doses of AZD1222 and some 26 received two doses of the MenACWY control vaccine. Trial participants were enrolled into age subgroups of 18-55, 56-69 and 70-plus years, which contained approximately 150, 28 and 58 TCR-sequenced participants, respectively. Summary of the overall study and its limitations: The whole spike protein was spanned by vaccine-associated CD4 TCRs, and dominant responses were seen in regions 160-218 and 743-854. Participants were mostly white British, with more females than males. The authors suggested clonal diversity may have been underestimated. Conclusions about previously exposed vaccinees are limited because only five or six AZD1222 recipients were SARS-CoV-2 seropositive at baseline. In the small 56-69-year group, the increase in depth fell short of significance, most likely because of low power. No day 14 peak-response samples were available, so repertoires were characterized only after the peak T cell response. After two AZD1222 doses, both the breadth and the depth of spike-specific TCRs were significantly higher than at day 0 and than in MenACWY recipients. Reportedly, close to half of the unique spike-specific TCRs recognized epitopes lying outside the regions that are mutated in the B.1.351 and B.1.1.7 variants.

Interpreted using the paper, the time point label stands for: baseline before first vaccination. Vaccinee samples came from UK trials COV001 and COV002, including a single-blind randomized controlled phase 2/3 trial of AZD1222 (ChAdOx1 nCoV-19) in healthy adults. Trial participant PBMC samples were collected at day 0 and day 28 after the second dose for TCRbeta chain sequencing. As encoded in the germline V gene, CDR1 is SQVTM while CDR2 is ANQGSEA. Spanning cysteine to phenylalanine, the CDR3 consists of 14 amino acids. The read is trimmed to its CDR3 DNA, 42 bases read in frame from base 1. The germline V end is reduced by 4 bases and the J end by 7 bases; junction bases left unmatched: 7. The CDR3 regions of human TCRbeta chains were analyzed by immunosequencing. The authors' analysis ran thus. TCRs in the repertoires were compared against a reference library of SARS-CoV-2-specific TCRs that had been generated with the MIRA antigen-specificity platform. Breadth was defined as the fraction of unique TCRs that were SARS-CoV-2-associated. Depth was defined as the fraction of total T cells that were SARS-CoV-2-associated. Each spike-specific TCR was assigned to its reactive spike region and to a CD4 or CD8 class using the MIRA data. Log10-transformed breadth and depth values were compared by one-way ANOVA with Sidak's multiple comparisons tests. TCRdb provides this immuneACCESS table in a form limited to in-frame rearrangements. Some clones are lacking; in checked studies, under half of them reflect an unresolved V gene, and why the rest are absent is not known. V and J calls and clone size follow that table, whereas D and trimming were derived from the DNA. This sample holds about 160,000 clones; 75% to 90% were observed only once. Of the sample, 6.5% to 8.5% is held by the ten largest clones.

Recombination joined TRBV29-1 with TRBJ1-4, with 9 central nucleotides matching TRBD1. The receptor's source is an adult in good health. The specimen comprised peripheral blood, sampled on day 0 of AZD1222 vaccination. Here the CDR3 is given as CSVARDRAGEKLFF. The DNA sequence reads TGCAGCGTTGCCCGGGACAGGGCCGGTGAAAAACTGTTTTTT.